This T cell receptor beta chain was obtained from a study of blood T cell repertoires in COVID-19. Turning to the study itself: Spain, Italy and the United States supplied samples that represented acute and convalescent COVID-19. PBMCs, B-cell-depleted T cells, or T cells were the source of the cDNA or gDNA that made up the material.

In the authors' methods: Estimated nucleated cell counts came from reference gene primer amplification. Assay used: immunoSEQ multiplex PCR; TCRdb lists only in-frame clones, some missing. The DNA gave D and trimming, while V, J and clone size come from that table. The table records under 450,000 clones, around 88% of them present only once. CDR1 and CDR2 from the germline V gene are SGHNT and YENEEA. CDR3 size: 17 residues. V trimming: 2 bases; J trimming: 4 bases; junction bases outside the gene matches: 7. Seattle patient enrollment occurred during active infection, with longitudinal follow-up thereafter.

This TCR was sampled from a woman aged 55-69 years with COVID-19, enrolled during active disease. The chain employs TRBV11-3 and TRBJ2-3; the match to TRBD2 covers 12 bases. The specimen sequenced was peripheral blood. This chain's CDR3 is CASSLPLAGGLADTQYF. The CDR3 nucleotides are TGTGCCAGCAGCTTACCCCTAGCGGGGGGGCTAGCAGATACGCAGTATTTT. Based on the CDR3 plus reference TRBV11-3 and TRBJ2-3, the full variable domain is EAGVVQSPRYKIIEKKQPVAFWCNPISGHNTLYWYLQNLGQGPELLIRYENEEAVDDSQLPKDRFSAERLKGVDSTLKIQPAELGDSAVYLCASSLPLAGGLADTQYFGPGTRLTVL.